These T cell receptor beta chains were read from a single sample in a study of T cell repertoires in cytomegalovirus infection. TCRdb redid the calling of the reads with MiXCR, one entry per CDR3 protein. The sample records 250,000 or so distinct CDR3 sequences, about 18% being singletons. Sequences were obtained from CD8+ T cells from PBMCs. The receptors were sampled from a human donor in good health (CMV status not recorded). Some clones in this sample may be carry-over from other donors' samples. Both conserved end residues are part of each CDR3. Fields, in order: D gene, V gene, clone size, J gene, CDR3 DNA, CDR3 protein. The D gene is left open where the match is weak. Clone sizes are given selectively: once, few, many, or a class where the clone is expanded.

TRBD1	TRBV20-1	many	TRBJ2-1	TGCAGTGCTACACTCCAGGGGGTAGACAACAATGAGCAGTTCTTC	CSATLQGVDNNEQFF
TRBD1	TRBV7-6	.	TRBJ2-5	TGTGCCAGCAGCTTGACAGGGATGGAACAGACCCAGTACTTC	CASSLTGMEQTQYF
.	TRBV7-9	many	TRBJ1-2	TGTGCCAGCAGCTTGGGGGTTCGCTACACCTTC	CASSLGVRYTF
.	TRBV6-2/TRBV6-3	.	TRBJ2-2	TGTGCCAGCAATCTCGATTACACCGGGGAGCTGTTTTTT	CASNLDYTGELFF
TRBD1	TRBV6-2/TRBV6-3	few	TRBJ2-7	TGTGCCAGCAGTTACGACAGGGTCGCCTACGAGCAGTACTTC	CASSYDRVAYEQYF
.	TRBV5-1	.	TRBJ2-3	TGCGCCAGCAGCTTGTTACGGGGGCGGAGCACAGATACGCAGTATTTT	CASSLLRGRSTDTQYF
TRBD1	TRBV20-1	.	TRBJ1-5	TGCAGTGCCCTGACAGGGAAGGAACAGCCCCAGCATTTT	CSALTGKEQPQHF
TRBD2	TRBV6-2/TRBV6-3	.	TRBJ2-1	TGTGCCAGCAGTGCGCGCGGGGGGTCATTGCTTAATGAGCAGTTCTTC	CASSARGGSLLNEQFF
.	TRBV7-9	many	TRBJ1-4	TGTGCCAGCAGCCCTTGGGGGGGCGAAAAACTGTTTTTT	CASSPWGGEKLFF
.	TRBV25-1	few	TRBJ2-7	TGTGCCAGCAGTGAATCTGGGGAGGAGCGATATAGATACGAGCAGTACTTC	CASSESGEERYRYEQYF
.	TRBV19	few	TRBJ2-3	TGTGCCAGTAGCGGTTCTGGGCGAGCGCAGTATTTT	CASSGSGRAQYF
.	TRBV7-2	many	TRBJ2-7	TGTGCCAGCAGCTTAACCTCAGGGACCACCCGTGAGCAGTACTTC	CASSLTSGTTREQYF
.	TRBV19	.	TRBJ1-5	TGTGCCAGTAGTTTACAGGCGTTCAATCAGCCCCAGCATTTT	CASSLQAFNQPQHF
.	TRBV11-2	.	TRBJ2-7	TGTGCCAGCAGCTTAAGCCAGGGGAACTACGAGCAGTACTTC	CASSLSQGNYEQYF
TRBD1	TRBV19	many	TRBJ1-1	TGTGCCAGTAGTGACGGGACAGGAGACACTGAAGCTTTCTTT	CASSDGTGDTEAFF
.	TRBV7-9	.	TRBJ1-2	TGTGCCAGCAGACCGGGACCGAGAAACTATGGCTACACCTTC	CASRPGPRNYGYTF
.	TRBV20-1	many	TRBJ1-5	TGCAGTGCTTCGACCGATTTCATGGGTCAGCCCCAGCATTTT	CSASTDFMGQPQHF
TRBD2	TRBV28	.	TRBJ2-3	TGTGCCAGCAACACCCCGTTTGCGGGGGAATTAACAGATACGCAGTATTTT	CASNTPFAGELTDTQYF
.	TRBV15	few	TRBJ2-7	TGTGCCACCAGCAGTAATGTCCCCTACGAGCAGTACTTC	CATSSNVPYEQYF